The sequence of this T cell receptor (beta chain) was determined in a study of blood T cell repertoires in COVID-19. Study information: Donors in the United States, Italy and Spain gave samples during acute or convalescent COVID-19. The analysed material was cDNA or gDNA that came from T cells, B-cell-depleted T cells, or PBMCs.

Under the authors' procedure: By means of reference gene primer amplification, nucleated cell counts were estimated. This table comes from immunoSEQ multiplex PCR, and its TCRdb copy is limited to in-frame clones, with some not included. V, J and clone size are those of that table, while D and trimming were read from the DNA. Of 270,000 or so clones in the sample, 70% to 90% were seen once. The CDR3 runs to 15 residues. V shed 0 bases and J 4 bases; nucleotides not matched to a gene: 1. Germline CDR1 SGHRS, CDR2 YFSETQ. This TCR came from a woman aged 30 to 39 with active or convalescent COVID-19. The rearrangement links TRBV5-1 to TRBJ1-6, with TRBD1 matching 7 bases. Sequenced: peripheral blood. Written as DNA, the CDR3 is TGCGCCAGCAGCTTGGAGGGACAGTATAATTCACCCCTCCACTTT. Translating it yields CASSLEGQYNSPLHF.